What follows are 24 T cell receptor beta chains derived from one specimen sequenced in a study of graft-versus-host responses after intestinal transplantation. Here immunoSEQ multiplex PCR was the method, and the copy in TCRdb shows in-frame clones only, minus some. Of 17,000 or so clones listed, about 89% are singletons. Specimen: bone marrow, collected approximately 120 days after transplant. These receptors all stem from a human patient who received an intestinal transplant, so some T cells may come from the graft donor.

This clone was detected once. This CDR3 is CASRSGGATQPQHF. CDR3 nucleotides: TGTGCCAGCAGGTCCGGGGGCGCCACTCAGCCCCAGCATTTT. The chain is built from TRBV6-5 and TRBJ1-5; weak D call: TRBD1 (6 bases). The length of the CDR3 is 14 residues. The V gene lost 6 bases and the J gene lost 6 bases, with 15 bases spanning the gap. Germline CDR1 MNHEY, CDR2 SVGAGI.

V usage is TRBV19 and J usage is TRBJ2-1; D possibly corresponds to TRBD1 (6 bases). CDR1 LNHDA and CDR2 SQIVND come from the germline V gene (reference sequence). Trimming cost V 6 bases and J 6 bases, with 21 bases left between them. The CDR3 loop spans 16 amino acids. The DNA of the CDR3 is TGTGCCAGTAGGGGGGCGACCTACCACCGAGTCAATGAGCAGTTCTTC. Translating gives CASRGATYHRVNEQFF.

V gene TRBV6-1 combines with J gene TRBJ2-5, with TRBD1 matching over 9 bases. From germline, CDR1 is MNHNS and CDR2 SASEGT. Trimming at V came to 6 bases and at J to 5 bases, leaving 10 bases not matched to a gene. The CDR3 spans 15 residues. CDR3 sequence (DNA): TGTGCCAGCAGGCCCGGGACAGGGTTTTACGAGACCCAGTACTTC. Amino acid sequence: CASRPGTGFYETQYF.

The CDR3 protein is CASSTRWGGGETQYF. CDR3 DNA sequence: TGTGCCAGCAGCACCCGGTGGGGAGGGGGCGAGACCCAGTACTTC. The V and J genes are TRBV7-9 and TRBJ2-5, with D tentatively TRBD1 or TRBD2 (7 bases each). The germline V gene has CDR1 SEHNR and CDR2 FQNEAQ (reference sequence). The CDR3 totals 15 residues. Trimming stripped 5 bases from V and 5 bases from J, with 18 bases between.

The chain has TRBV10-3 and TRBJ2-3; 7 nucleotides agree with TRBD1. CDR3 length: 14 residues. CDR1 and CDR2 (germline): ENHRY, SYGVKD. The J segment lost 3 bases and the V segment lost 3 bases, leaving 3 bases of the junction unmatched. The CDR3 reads CAISDPGQTDTQYF. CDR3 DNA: TGTGCCATCAGTGATCCGGGACAGACAGATACGCAGTATTTT.

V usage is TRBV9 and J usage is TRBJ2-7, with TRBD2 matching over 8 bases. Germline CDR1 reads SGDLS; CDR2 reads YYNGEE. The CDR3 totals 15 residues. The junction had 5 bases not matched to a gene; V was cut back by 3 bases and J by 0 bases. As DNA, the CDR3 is TGTGCCAGCAGCGCGGGTAGCGGGATCTCCTACGAGCAGTACTTC. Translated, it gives CASSAGSGISYEQYF.

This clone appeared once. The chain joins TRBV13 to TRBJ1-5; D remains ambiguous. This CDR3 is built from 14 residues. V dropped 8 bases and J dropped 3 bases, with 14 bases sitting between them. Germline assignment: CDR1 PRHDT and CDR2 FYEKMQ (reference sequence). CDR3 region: CASGLGKNNQPQHF. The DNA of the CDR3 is TGTGCCAGCGGTTTGGGGAAGAACAATCAGCCCCAGCATTTT.

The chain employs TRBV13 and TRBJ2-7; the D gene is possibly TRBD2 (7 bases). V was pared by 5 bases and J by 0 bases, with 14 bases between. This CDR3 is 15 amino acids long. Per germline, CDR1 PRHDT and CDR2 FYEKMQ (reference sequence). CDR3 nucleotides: TGTGCCAGCAGCGGAAGGGGGGGTGTCTCCTACGAGCAGTACTTC. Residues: CASSGRGGVSYEQYF.

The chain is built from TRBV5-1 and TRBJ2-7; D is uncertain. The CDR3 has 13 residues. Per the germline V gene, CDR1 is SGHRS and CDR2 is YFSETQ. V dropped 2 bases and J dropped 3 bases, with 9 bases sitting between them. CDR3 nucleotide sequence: TGCGCCAGCAGCTTTGGCCTTGACTACGAGCAGTACTTC. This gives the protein CASSFGLDYEQYF.

CDR3 in amino acids: CATSRGQGAITEAFF. The CDR3 region has the DNA TGTGCCACCAGCAGAGGACAGGGGGCGATCACTGAAGCTTTCTTT. This sequence joins TRBV15 and TRBJ1-1, with 10 nucleotides matching TRBD1. V lost 1 base to trimming and J lost 4 bases; unmatched junction nucleotides: 3. Germline V gives CDR1 LNHNV, CDR2 YYDKDF (reference sequence). The CDR3 is made up of 15 amino acids.

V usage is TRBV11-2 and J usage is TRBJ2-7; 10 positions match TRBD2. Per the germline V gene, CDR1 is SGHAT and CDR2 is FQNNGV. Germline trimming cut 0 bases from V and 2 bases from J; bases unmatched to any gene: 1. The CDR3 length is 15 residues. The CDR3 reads CASSLELAGTYEQYF. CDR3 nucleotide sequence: TGTGCCAGCAGCTTAGAACTAGCGGGAACCTACGAGCAGTACTTC. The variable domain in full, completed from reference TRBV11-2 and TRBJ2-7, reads EAGVAQSPRYKIIEKRQSVAFWCNPISGHATLYWYQQILGQGPKLLIQFQNNGVVDDSQLPKDRFSAERLKGVDSTLKIQPAKLEDSAVYLCASSLELAGTYEQYFGPGTRLTVT.

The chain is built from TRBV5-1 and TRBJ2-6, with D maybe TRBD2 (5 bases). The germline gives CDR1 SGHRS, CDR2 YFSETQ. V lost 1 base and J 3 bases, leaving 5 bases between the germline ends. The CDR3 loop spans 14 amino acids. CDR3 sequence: CASSLRGGANVLTF. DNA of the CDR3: TGCGCCAGCAGCTTGCGGGGTGGGGCCAACGTCCTGACTTTC.

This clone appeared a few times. Here the CDR3 DNA reads TGTGCCAGCAGTGACGGGCAGGAGAATTCACCCCTCCACTTT. Its translation: CASSDGQENSPLHF. The chain has TRBV6-4 and TRBJ1-6; D gene unclear. Germline CDR1 MRHNA, CDR2 SNTAGT. The ends were cut back, 2 bases at V and 7 bases at J, with 9 bases in the middle. The CDR3 runs 14 residues.

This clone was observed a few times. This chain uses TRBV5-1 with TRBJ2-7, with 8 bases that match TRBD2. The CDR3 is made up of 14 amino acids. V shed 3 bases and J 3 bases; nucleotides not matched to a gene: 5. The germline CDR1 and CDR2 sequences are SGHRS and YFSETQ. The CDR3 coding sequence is TGCGCCAGCAGCTATAGCGGGGCCCACTACGAGCAGTACTTC. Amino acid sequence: CASSYSGAHYEQYF.

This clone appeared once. The CDR3 DNA is TGTGCCAGTAGTATAGCTCCCCCGCGGGACGGTGGTTCACCCCTCCACTTT. Protein sequence: CASSIAPPRDGGSPLHF. The chain carries TRBV19 and TRBJ1-6, with TRBD1 as a possible D gene (5 bases). The germline gives CDR1 LNHDA, CDR2 SQIVND (reference sequence). CDR3 length: 17 amino acids. Trimming stripped 1 base from V and 9 bases from J, with 19 bases between.

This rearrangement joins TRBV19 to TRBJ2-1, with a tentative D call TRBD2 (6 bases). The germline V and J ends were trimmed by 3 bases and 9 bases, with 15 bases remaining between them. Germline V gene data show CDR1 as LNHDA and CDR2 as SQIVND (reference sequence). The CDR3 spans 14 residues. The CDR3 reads CASSIGGSHGEQFF. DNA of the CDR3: TGTGCCAGTAGTATTGGGGGGAGTCACGGTGAGCAGTTCTTC. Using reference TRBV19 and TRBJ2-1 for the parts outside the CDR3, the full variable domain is DGGITQSPKYLFRKEGQNVTLSCEQNLNHDAMYWYRQDPGQGLRLIYYSQIVNDFQKGDIAEGYSVSREKKESFPLTVTSAQKNPTAFYLCASSIGGSHGEQFFGPGTRLTVL.

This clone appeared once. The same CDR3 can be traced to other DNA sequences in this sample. The DNA for the CDR3 is TGTGCCAGCAGCACGGCAAATGAGCAGTTCTTC. Amino acids: CASSTANEQFF. The genes are TRBV9 and TRBJ2-1; no clear D gene. This CDR3 spans 11 amino acids. Deletions cut 4 bases from V and 7 bases from J, with 6 bases between. Germline V CDR1 and CDR2: SGDLS, YYNGEE.

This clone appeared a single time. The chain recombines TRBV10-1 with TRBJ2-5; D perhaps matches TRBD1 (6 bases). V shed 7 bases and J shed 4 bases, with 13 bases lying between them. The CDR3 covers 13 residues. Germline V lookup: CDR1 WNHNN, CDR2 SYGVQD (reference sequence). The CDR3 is CASNNRAGETQYF. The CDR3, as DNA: TGCGCCAGCAACAACAGGGCAGGAGAGACCCAGTACTTC.

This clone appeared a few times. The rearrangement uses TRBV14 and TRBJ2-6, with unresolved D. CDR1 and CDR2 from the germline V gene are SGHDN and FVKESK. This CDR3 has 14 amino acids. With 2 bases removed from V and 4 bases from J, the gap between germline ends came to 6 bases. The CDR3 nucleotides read TGTGCCAGCAGCCAATTACAGGGGGCCAACGTCCTGACTTTC. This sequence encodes CASSQLQGANVLTF.

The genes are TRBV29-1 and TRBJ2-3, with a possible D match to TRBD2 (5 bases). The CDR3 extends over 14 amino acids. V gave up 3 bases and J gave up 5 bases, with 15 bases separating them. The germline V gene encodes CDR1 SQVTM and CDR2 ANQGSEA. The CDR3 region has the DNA TGCAGCGTTGATAGAGGACCCCGGGGAGATACGCAGTATTTT. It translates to CSVDRGPRGDTQYF.

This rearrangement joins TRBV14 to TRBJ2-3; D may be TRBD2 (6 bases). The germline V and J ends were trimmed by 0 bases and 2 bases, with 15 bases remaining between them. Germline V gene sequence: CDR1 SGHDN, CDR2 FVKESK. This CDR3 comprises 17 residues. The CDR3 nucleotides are TGTGCCAGCAGCCAAGATGAGGGAGGAGGGATCACAGATACGCAGTATTTT. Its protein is CASSQDEGGGITDTQYF.

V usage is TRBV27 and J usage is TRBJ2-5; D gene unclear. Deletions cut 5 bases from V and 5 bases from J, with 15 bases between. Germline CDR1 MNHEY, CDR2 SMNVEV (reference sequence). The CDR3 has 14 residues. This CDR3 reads CASSTKKDGETQYF. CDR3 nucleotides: TGTGCCAGCAGTACTAAGAAGGACGGTGAGACCCAGTACTTC.

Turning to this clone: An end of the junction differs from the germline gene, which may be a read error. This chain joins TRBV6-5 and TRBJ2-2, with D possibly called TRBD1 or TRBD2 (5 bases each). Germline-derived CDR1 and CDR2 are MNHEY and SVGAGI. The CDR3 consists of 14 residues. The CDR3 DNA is TGTGCCAGCAGTTATCAAGGGGTGAATGGGGGGCTGTTTTTT. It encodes CASSYQGVNGGLFF.

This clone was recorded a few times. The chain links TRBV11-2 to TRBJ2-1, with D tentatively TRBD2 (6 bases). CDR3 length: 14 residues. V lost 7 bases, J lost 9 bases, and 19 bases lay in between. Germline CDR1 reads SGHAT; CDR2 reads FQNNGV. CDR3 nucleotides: TGTGCCAGCACCCCCGGAGGGTCTGAACGTGAGCAGTTCTTC. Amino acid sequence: CASTPGGSEREQFF.